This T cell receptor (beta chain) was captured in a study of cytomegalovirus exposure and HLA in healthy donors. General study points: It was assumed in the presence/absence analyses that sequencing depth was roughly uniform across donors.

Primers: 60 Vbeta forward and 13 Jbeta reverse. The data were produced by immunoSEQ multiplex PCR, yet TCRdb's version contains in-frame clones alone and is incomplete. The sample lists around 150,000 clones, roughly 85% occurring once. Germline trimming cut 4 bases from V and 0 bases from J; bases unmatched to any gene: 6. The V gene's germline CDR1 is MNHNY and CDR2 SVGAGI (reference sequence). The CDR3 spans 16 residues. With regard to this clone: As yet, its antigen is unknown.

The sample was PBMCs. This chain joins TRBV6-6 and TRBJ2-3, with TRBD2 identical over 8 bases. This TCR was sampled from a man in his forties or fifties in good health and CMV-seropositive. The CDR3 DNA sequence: TGTGCCAGCAGTTCGAGGACGGGAGGGAGCACAGATACGCAGTATTTT. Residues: CASSSRTGGSTDTQYF.